This T cell receptor beta chain is drawn from a study of shared clonotypes between healthy human individuals. Study-wide findings and caveats: Sampling was confined to blood; repertoires within tissues likely differ. Naive subsets usually exceeded memory subsets in estimated richness.

Germline assignment: CDR1 MGHDK and CDR2 SYGVNS. This CDR3 comprises 13 residues. With 6 bases removed from V and 9 bases from J, the gap between germline ends came to 15 bases. The data were produced by immunoSEQ multiplex PCR, yet TCRdb's version contains in-frame clones alone and is incomplete. In the table there are some 2.1 million clones, 85% to 95% of which are singletons. Naive CD45RA+ and memory CD45RA-negative subsets were split from CD4+ cells. On this clone: What it recognizes is unknown.

Sequences were obtained from naive CD4+ T cells sorted from blood. Subset of the sample: CD45RA+ positively selected. The rearrangement joins TRBV25-1 to TRBJ2-1, with D unresolved. This TCR came from a man aged 18 to 30 in good health. CDR3 protein: CASSEPGVGEQFF. The CDR3 DNA reads as TGTGCCAGCAGCGAGCCTGGGGTAGGTGAGCAGTTCTTC.